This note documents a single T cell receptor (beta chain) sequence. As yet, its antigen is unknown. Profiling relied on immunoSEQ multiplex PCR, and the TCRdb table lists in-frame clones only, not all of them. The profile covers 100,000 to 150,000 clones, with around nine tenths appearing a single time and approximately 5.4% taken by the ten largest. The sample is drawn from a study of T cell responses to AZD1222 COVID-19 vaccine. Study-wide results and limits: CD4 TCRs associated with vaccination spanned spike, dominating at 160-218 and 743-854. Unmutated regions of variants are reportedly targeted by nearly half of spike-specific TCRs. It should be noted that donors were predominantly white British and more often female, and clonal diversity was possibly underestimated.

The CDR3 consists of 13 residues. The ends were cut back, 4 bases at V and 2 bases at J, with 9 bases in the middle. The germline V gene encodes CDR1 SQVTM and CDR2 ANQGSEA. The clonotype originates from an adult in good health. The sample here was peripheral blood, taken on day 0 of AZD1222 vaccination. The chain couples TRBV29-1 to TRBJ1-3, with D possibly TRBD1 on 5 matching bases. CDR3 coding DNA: TGCAGCGTTGTACGGGGGACTGGAAACACCATATATTTT. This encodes CSVVRGTGNTIYF.